The source of this T cell receptor beta chain is a study of cytomegalovirus exposure and HLA in healthy donors. On the study more broadly: The study placed approximately 78% of its roughly 410 genotyped donors in the Caucasian-associated ancestry cluster.

The PCR made use of 60 Vbeta and 13 Jbeta primers. Clones were read by immunoSEQ multiplex PCR, and TCRdb kept only the in-frame ones, dropping some. This table has about 110,000 clones, about 80% appearing once. The study, taken as a whole, reports: Most CMV-associated TCR beta chains appeared HLA-restricted in a later analysis. The authors listed some 150 TCR beta chains as cytomegalovirus-associated. The study dropped some indistinguishable V segments, TRBV6-2 and TRBV6-3 among them.

A word on this clone: What it binds is not known.

The CDR3 has 15 residues. Trimming stripped 0 bases from V and 1 base from J, with 9 bases between. Germline CDR1 reads MNHEY; CDR2 reads SVGAGI. The sequenced sample consisted of PBMCs. The receptor's source is a man aged 30 to 45 in good health and CMV-seropositive. This sequence joins TRBV6-5 and TRBJ1-2, with a possible D match to TRBD1 (5 bases). CDR3: CASSYSTGGNYGYTF. The CDR3 DNA reads as TGTGCCAGCAGTTACTCGACGGGGGGTAACTATGGCTACACCTTC.